These T cell receptor beta chains were read from a single sample in a study of PD-1 blockade in classical Hodgkin lymphoma. Libraries were prepared by immunoSEQ multiplex PCR; TCRdb keeps only in-frame clonotypes and omits some of them. The repertoire consists of about 93,000 clones, with about four fifths occurring once and the leading ten covering roughly 15%. The sequencing here drew on peripheral blood mononuclear cells (PBMCs), taken before the second cycle of nivolumab. The receptors derive from a human donor with classical Hodgkin lymphoma. Each CDR3 is given with its conserved first and last residue. A D gene is named only where the DNA matches it firmly. Expanded clones are given a class, and other clones once, few, many or no size at all.

cdr3_aa cdr3_nt v_call clone_size j_call d_call
CASSPGGVVYIQYF TGTGCCAGCAGCCCCGGGGGGGTGGTCTACATTCAGTACTTC TRBV28 few TRBJ2-4 TRBD2
CASSETQWPGELFF TGCGCCAGCAGTGAAACCCAGTGGCCCGGGGAGCTGTTTTTT TRBV10-1 . TRBJ2-2 .
CASSEWVRSRGSRSTDTQYF TGTGCCAGCAGTGAATGGGTTCGATCGCGGGGCTCCCGAAGCACAGATACGCAGTATTTT TRBV2 . TRBJ2-3 .
CASSLVGQETQYF TGCGCCAGCAGCTTGGTAGGGCAAGAGACCCAGTACTTC TRBV5-1 . TRBJ2-5 .
CASSFGVYYEQYF TGTGCCAGCAGCTTCGGAGTTTACTACGAGCAGTACTTC TRBV7-2 . TRBJ2-7 .
CASSKGLAGTGGNEQFF TGTGCCAGTAGTAAGGGACTAGCGGGGACGGGTGGCAATGAGCAGTTCTTC TRBV19 . TRBJ2-1 TRBD2
CASSLGGLAGSYEQYF TGTGCCAGCAGCTTGGGCGGGTTAGCGGGATCCTACGAGCAGTACTTC TRBV5-8 . TRBJ2-7 TRBD2
CASSLLNQPQHF TGTGCCAGCAGCCTACTTAATCAGCCCCAGCATTTT TRBV5-6 . TRBJ1-5 .
CASSLVGRSYEQYF TGTGCCAGCAGCTTGGTTGGTCGCTCCTACGAGCAGTACTTC TRBV5-6 . TRBJ2-7 .
CASSQLRGSYNEQFF TGTGCCAGCAGCCAACTGCGGGGATCCTACAATGAGCAGTTCTTC TRBV14 . TRBJ2-1 .
CASSIFGTGGPEAFF TGTGCCAGTAGTATCTTCGGGACAGGGGGCCCTGAAGCTTTCTTT TRBV19 . TRBJ1-1 TRBD1
CSVAGQGIYEQYF TGCAGCGTAGCGGGACAGGGGATCTACGAGCAGTACTTC TRBV29-1 . TRBJ2-7 TRBD1
CASRSGSDTQYF TGTGCCAGCAGGAGCGGTTCAGATACGCAGTATTTT TRBV27 . TRBJ2-3 .
CASSPEGRTQETQYF TGCGCCAGCAGCCCCGAAGGACGGACCCAAGAGACCCAGTACTTC TRBV5-1 once TRBJ2-5 .
CAISPRLAGEVEQFF TGTGCCATCAGTCCACGACTAGCGGGAGAGGTTGAGCAGTTCTTC TRBV10-3 once TRBJ2-1 TRBD2
CAPWAEGTEAFF TGTGCCCCCTGGGCGGAGGGCACTGAAGCTTTCTTT TRBV30 . TRBJ1-1 .
CATWNSGRGNEQFF TGTGCCACCTGGAATAGCGGGAGGGGCAATGAGCAGTTCTTC TRBV6-6 . TRBJ2-1 TRBD2
CASSWGHRNTEAFF TGTGCCAGCAGCTGGGGACACAGGAACACTGAAGCTTTCTTT TRBV5-5 . TRBJ1-1 .
CAISVGTVDKQFF TGTGCCATCAGTGTGGGAACGGTGGACAAACAGTTCTTC TRBV10-3 . TRBJ2-1 .
CASSDTAGANVLTF TGTGCCAGCAGTGACACAGCTGGGGCCAACGTCCTGACTTTC TRBV6-4 . TRBJ2-6 .
CASSGNGGSSYNEQFF TGCGCCAGCAGCGGAAACGGGGGGAGCTCCTACAATGAGCAGTTCTTC TRBV5-1 . TRBJ2-1 TRBD2
CASSYLGVGEAFF TGTGCCAGCAGTTACTTGGGGGTAGGTGAAGCTTTCTTT TRBV6-5 once TRBJ1-1 .
CASSLGRAEGYYGYTF TGTGCCAGCAGCTTGGGAAGGGCGGAGGGGTACTATGGCTACACCTTC TRBV5-5 . TRBJ1-2 .
CASSLSAPGYTF TGTGCCAGCAGCTTATCGGCCCCTGGCTACACCTTC TRBV11-2 . TRBJ1-2 .
CATSRDLGSTDTQYF TGTGCCACCAGCAGAGATCTGGGGAGCACAGATACGCAGTATTTT TRBV15 . TRBJ2-3 .
CASSLGLAASYNEQFF TGTGCCAGCAGCTTAGGGCTAGCGGCTTCCTACAATGAGCAGTTCTTC TRBV7-8 . TRBJ2-1 TRBD2
CASSLGMSNEKLFF TGTGCCAGCAGCTTAGGAATGTCTAATGAAAAACTGTTTTTT TRBV7-6 . TRBJ1-4 .
CASSPGQGTYEQYF TGCGCCAGCAGCCCGGGACAGGGGACCTACGAGCAGTACTTC TRBV4-3 . TRBJ2-7 TRBD1
CASSQVIDSRAIQYF TGCGCCAGCAGCCAAGTAATAGACAGCCGGGCCATTCAGTACTTC TRBV4-1 . TRBJ2-4 .
CASSLAHGETQYF TGTGCCAGCAGTTTAGCTCATGGGGAGACCCAGTACTTC TRBV27 . TRBJ2-5 .
CASSHRSGGGPEQYF TGTGCCAGCTCACACCGCTCGGGAGGGGGGCCCGAGCAGTACTTC TRBV18 few TRBJ2-7 TRBD2
CASTQRGTGELFF TGTGCCAGCACTCAAAGAGGCACCGGGGAGCTGTTTTTT TRBV2 . TRBJ2-2 .
CASREAGTGANVLTF TGTGCCAGTAGGGAAGCGGGAACTGGGGCCAACGTCCTGACTTTC TRBV19 . TRBJ2-6 TRBD2
CASSFVGNTIYF TGTGCCAGTAGTTTCGTCGGAAACACCATATATTTT TRBV19 . TRBJ1-3 .
CAISGGGTDTQYF TGTGCCATCAGTGGGGGAGGCACAGATACGCAGTATTTT TRBV10-3 . TRBJ2-3 .
CASSPAFGTEAFF TGTGCCAGCAGCCCCGCGTTCGGCACTGAAGCTTTCTTT TRBV6-1 . TRBJ1-1 .
CASSRSSGGYNEQFF TGTGCCAGCAGCCGTTCTAGCGGGGGCTACAATGAGCAGTTCTTC TRBV4-2 . TRBJ2-1 TRBD2
CASSTIAGGPGELFF TGTGCCAGCAGTACAATAGCGGGAGGACCCGGGGAGCTGTTTTTT TRBV6-6 . TRBJ2-2 TRBD2
CASSQRNYGYTF TGTGCCAGCAGTCAACGGAATTATGGCTACACCTTC TRBV2 . TRBJ1-2 .
CASSIQAREDEAFF TGTGCCAGTAGTATACAGGCGAGAGAAGATGAAGCTTTCTTT TRBV19 . TRBJ1-1 .
CASSSGLAGGPSETQYF TGCGCCAGCAGCTCGGGACTAGCGGGAGGGCCCAGTGAGACCCAGTACTTC TRBV5-1 . TRBJ2-5 TRBD2
CASSLVRTGAPGELFF TGTGCCAGCAGTTTAGTGCGGACAGGGGCCCCCGGGGAGCTGTTTTTT TRBV28 once TRBJ2-2 TRBD1